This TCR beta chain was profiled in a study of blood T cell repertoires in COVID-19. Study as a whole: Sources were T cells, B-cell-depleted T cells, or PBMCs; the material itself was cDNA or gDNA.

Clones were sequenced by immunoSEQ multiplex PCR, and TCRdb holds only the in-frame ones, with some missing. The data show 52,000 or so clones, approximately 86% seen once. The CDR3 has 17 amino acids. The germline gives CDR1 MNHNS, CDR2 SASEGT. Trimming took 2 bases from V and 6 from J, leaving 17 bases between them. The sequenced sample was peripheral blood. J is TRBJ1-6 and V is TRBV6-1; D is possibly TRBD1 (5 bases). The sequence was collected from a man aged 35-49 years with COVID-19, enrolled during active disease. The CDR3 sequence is CASSEQGWGGSNSPLHF. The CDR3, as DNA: TGTGCCAGCAGTGAACAGGGATGGGGGGGGAGTAATTCACCCCTCCACTTT.